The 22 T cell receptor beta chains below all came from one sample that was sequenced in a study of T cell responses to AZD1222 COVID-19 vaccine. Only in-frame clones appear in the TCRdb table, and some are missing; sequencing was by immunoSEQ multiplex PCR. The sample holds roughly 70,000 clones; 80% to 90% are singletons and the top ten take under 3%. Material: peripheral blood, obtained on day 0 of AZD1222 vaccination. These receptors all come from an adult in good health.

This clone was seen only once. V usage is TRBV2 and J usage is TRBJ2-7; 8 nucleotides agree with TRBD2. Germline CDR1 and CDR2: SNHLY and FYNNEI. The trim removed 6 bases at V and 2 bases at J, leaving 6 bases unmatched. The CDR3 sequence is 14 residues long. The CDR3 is CASRTERETYEQYF. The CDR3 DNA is TGTGCCAGCAGGACCGAGCGGGAGACCTACGAGCAGTACTTC.

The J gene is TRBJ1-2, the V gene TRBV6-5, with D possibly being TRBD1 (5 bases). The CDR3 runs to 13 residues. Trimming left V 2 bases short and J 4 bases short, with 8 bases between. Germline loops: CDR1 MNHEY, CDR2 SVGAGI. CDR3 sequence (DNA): TGTGCCAGCAGTTACGAGGGGACCTATGGCTACACCTTC. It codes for CASSYEGTYGYTF.

The CDR3 bases are TGTGCCAGCAGTGAAATGGGGGCGGGTGGAAACACCATATATTTT. It specifies CASSEMGAGGNTIYF. The V and J genes are TRBV25-1 and TRBJ1-3, with D tentatively TRBD1 (6 bases). Between the trimmed V and J ends, which lost 2 bases and 3 bases, there was a span of 11 bases. Germline V gene sequence: CDR1 MGHDK, CDR2 SYGVNS. The CDR3 spans 15 residues.

The CDR3 here is CATARDLSYNEQFF. The CDR3 nucleotides read TGTGCCACCGCCCGGGACTTATCCTACAATGAGCAGTTCTTC. The gene calls are TRBV6-5 and TRBJ2-1; perhaps TRBD2 as D (6 bases). There are 14 residues in the CDR3. Germline assignment: CDR1 MNHEY and CDR2 SVGAGI. Trimming shortened V by 10 bases and J by 1 base, and 14 bases separated the two germline ends.

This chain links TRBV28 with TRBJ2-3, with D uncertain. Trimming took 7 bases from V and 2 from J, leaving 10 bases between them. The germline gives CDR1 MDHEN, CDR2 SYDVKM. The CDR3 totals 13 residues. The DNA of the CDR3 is TGTGCCAGCACTCTGAGACCCACAGATACGCAGTATTTT. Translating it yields CASTLRPTDTQYF.

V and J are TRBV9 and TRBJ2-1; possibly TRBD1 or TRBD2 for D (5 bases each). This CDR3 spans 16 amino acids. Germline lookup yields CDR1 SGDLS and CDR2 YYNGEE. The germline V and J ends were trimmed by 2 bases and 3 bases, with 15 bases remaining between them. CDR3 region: CASSVSGAGIYNEQFF. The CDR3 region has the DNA TGTGCCAGCAGCGTCTCCGGGGCAGGGATCTACAATGAGCAGTTCTTC.

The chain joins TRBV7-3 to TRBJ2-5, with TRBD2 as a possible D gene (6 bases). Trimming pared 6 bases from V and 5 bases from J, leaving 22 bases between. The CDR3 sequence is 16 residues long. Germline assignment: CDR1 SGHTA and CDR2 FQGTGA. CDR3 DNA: TGTGCCAGCAGTCTAATGGGTGGGAGGAAGGAGGAGACCCAGTACTTC. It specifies CASSLMGGRKEETQYF.

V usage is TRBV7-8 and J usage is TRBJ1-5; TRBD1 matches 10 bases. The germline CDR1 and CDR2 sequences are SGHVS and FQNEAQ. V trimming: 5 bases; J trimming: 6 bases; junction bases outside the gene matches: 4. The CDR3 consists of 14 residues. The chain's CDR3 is CASSPTGGSQPQHF. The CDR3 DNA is TGTGCCAGCAGCCCGACAGGGGGCAGTCAGCCCCAGCATTTT.

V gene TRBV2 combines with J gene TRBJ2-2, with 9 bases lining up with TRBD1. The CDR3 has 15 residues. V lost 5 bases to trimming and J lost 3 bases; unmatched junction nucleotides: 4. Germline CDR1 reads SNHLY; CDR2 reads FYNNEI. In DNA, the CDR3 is TGTGCCAGCAGTTCCGGGACAGGGTACACCGGGGAGCTGTTTTTT. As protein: CASSSGTGYTGELFF.

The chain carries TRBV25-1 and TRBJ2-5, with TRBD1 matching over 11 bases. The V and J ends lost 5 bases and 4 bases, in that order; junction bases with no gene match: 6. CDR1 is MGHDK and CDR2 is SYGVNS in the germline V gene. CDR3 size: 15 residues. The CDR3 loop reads CASSNPGQGGETQYF. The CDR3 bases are TGTGCCAGCAGTAACCCGGGACAGGGGGGAGAGACCCAGTACTTC. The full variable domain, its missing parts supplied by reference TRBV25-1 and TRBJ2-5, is EADIYQTPRYLVIGTGKKITLECSQTMGHDKMYWYQQDPGMELHLIHYSYGVNSTEKGDLSSESTVSRIRTEHFPLTLESARPSHTSQYLCASSNPGQGGETQYFGPGTRLLVL.

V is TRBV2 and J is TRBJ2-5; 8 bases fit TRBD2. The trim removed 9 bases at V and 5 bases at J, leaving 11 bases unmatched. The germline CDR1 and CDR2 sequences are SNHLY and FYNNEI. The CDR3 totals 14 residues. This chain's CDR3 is CASTGLAIFETQYF. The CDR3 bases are TGTGCCAGTACCGGACTAGCTATCTTTGAGACCCAGTACTTC.

CDR3 protein: CASRPFGANTEAFF. CDR3 sequence (DNA): TGTGCCAGCAGACCGTTTGGGGCAAACACTGAAGCTTTCTTT. J is TRBJ1-1 and V is TRBV7-9; D possibly corresponds to TRBD1 (5 bases). This CDR3 comprises 14 residues. Trimming cost V 6 bases and J 2 bases, with 13 bases left between them. CDR1 and CDR2 (germline): SEHNR, FQNEAQ (reference sequence). Full variable domain (rest looked up from reference TRBV7-9 and TRBJ1-1): DTGVSQNPRHKITKRGQNVTFRCDPISEHNRLYWYRQTLGQGPEFLTYFQNEAQLEKSRLLSDRFSAERPKGSFSTLEIQRTEQGDSAMYLCASRPFGANTEAFFGQGTRLTVV.

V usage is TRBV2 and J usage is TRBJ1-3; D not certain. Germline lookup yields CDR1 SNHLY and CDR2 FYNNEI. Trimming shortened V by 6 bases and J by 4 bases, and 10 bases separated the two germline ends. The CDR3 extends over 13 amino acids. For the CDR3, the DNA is TGTGCCAGCAGGGCCGGAGCGGGAAACACCATATATTTT. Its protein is CASRAGAGNTIYF.

DNA of the CDR3: TGTGCCATCTCAATCTCGATAGATACGCAGTATTTT. This gives the protein CAISISIDTQYF. This chain uses TRBV10-3 with TRBJ2-3, with unresolved D. In germline, CDR1 is ENHRY, CDR2 SYGVKD. The CDR3 is 12 residues long. Trimming cost V 8 bases and J 5 bases, with 11 bases left between them.

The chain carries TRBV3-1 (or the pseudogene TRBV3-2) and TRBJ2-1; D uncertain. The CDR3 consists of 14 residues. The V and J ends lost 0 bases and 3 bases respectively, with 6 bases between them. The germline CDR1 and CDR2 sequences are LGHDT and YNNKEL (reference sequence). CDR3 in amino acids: CASSQDGDYNEQFF. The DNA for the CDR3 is TGTGCCAGCAGCCAAGATGGGGACTACAATGAGCAGTTCTTC.

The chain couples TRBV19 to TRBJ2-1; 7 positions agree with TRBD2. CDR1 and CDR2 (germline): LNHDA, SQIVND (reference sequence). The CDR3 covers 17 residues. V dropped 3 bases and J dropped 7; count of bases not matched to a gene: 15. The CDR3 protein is CASSISPAGVNVNEQFF. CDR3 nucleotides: TGTGCCAGTAGTATTTCCCCCGCGGGAGTGAATGTGAATGAGCAGTTCTTC.

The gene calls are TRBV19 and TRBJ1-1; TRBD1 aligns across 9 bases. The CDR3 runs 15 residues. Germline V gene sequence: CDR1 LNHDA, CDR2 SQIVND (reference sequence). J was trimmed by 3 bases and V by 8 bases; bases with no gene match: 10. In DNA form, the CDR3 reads TGTGCCAGTCTGGACAGGGGCATAGGGGACACTGAAGCTTTCTTT. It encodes CASLDRGIGDTEAFF.

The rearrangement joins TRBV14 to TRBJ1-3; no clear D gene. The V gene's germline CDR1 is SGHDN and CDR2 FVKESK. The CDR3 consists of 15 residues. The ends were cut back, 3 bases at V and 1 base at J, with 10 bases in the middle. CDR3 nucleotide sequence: TGTGCCAGCAGCCAGGGCTACGGGTCTGGAAACACCATATATTTT. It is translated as CASSQGYGSGNTIYF.

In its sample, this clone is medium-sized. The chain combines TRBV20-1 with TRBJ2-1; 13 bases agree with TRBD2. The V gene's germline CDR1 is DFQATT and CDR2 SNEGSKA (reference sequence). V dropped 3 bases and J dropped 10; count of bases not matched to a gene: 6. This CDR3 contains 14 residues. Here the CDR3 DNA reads TGCAGTGCTAGTGGGACTAGCGGGAATGAAGAGCAGTTCTTC. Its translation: CSASGTSGNEEQFF.

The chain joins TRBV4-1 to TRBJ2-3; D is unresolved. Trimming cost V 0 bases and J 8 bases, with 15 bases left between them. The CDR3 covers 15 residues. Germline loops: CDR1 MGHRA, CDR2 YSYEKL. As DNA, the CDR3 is TGCGCCAGCAGCCAAGATGCGACAAGCGTCGGTACGCAGTATTTT. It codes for CASSQDATSVGTQYF.

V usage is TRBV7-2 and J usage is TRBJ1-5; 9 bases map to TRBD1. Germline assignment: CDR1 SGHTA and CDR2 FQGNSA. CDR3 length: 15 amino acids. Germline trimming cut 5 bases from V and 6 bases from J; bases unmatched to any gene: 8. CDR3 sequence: CASSLGTGMTQPQHF. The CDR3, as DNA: TGTGCCAGCAGCCTCGGGACAGGGATGACTCAGCCCCAGCATTTT.

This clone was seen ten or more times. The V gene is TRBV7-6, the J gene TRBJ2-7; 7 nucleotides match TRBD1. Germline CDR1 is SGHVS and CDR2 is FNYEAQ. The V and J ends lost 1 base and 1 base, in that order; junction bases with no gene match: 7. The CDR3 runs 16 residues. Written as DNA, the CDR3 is TGTGCCAGCAGCTTAGAATTGGGACAGAGATCCTACGAGCAGTACTTC. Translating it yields CASSLELGQRSYEQYF.